This TCR beta chain was identified in a study of T cell responses to AZD1222 COVID-19 vaccine (dated by TCRdb to the early 2020s). Background for the entire study: TCR sequencing covered roughly 230 trial participants: 207 given two doses of AZD1222 and 26 given two doses of MenACWY control vaccine. Enrollment into the trials was organized by age into subgroups of 18-55, 56-69 and 70-plus years, and those subgroups contained roughly 150, 30 and 60 TCR-sequenced participants, respectively. Overall study outcomes, separate from this receptor: Spike-specific TCR breadth and depth rose significantly after two AZD1222 doses compared with day 0 and with MenACWY recipients. The whole spike protein was spanned by vaccine-associated CD4 TCRs, and dominant responses were seen in regions 160-218 and 743-854. Nearly half of unique spike-specific TCRs reportedly recognized epitopes outside regions mutated in the B.1.351 and B.1.1.7 variants. Because no samples from the day 14 peak response were available, repertoires could be characterized only after the peak T cell response. Conclusions about previously exposed vaccinees were limited because only a handful of AZD1222 recipients were SARS-CoV-2 seropositive at baseline. Participants were mostly white British and included more females than males, and it was suggested by the authors that clonal diversity may have been underestimated. The 56-69-year group was small, and its depth increase did not reach significance, likely because of low power.

This clone has just a few counts. Its recognized antigen is unknown. The record has no base qualities; no much larger clone is one base away. This sample's time point label indicates: baseline before first vaccination. What this sample's treatment or condition label stands for: meningococcal conjugate vaccine given as trial control. Vaccinee samples came from UK trials COV001 and COV002, including a single-blind randomized controlled phase 2/3 trial of AZD1222 (ChAdOx1 nCoV-19) in healthy adults. Trial participant PBMC samples were collected at day 0 and day 28 after the second dose for TCRbeta chain sequencing. The CDR3 regions of human TCRbeta chains were subjected to immunosequencing. As for the authors' bioinformatics: Repertoire TCRs were matched against a reference library of SARS-CoV-2-specific TCRs generated with the MIRA antigen-specificity platform. Breadth was defined as the fraction of unique TCRs that were SARS-CoV-2-associated, and depth was defined as the fraction of total T cells that were SARS-CoV-2-associated. Using the MIRA data, each spike-specific TCR was mapped to the spike region that the TCR reacts to and placed in a CD4 or CD8 class. Log10-transformed breadth and depth values were compared by one-way ANOVA with Sidak's multiple comparisons tests. TCRdb obtained this table from immuneACCESS and retained in-frame rearrangements with V and J assigned. These tables miss some clones; where compared with another copy, unresolved V genes account for less than half of the shortfall, and the remainder is unexplained. V, J and clone size are taken as reported in that table, and D and trimming were inferred from the DNA itself. In all, the sample holds some 150,000 clones, and 80% to 85% of those were seen once. The ten largest make up around 4.1% of the sample.

There are 15 amino acids in the CDR3, from cysteine to phenylalanine inclusive. Left in the record is the CDR3 DNA by itself, 45 bases read in frame from the first base. Between the V and J ends, shortened by 3 bases and 16 bases respectively, the junction contains 22 bases. Based on the germline V gene (reference sequence), the CDR1 and CDR2 sequences are LNHDA and SQIVND. Here the sequenced sample was peripheral blood, taken on day 0 of MenACWY control vaccination. This TCR came from an adult in good health. The sequence is built from TRBV19 and TRBJ2-6, with the identity of the D gene unclear. CDR3 reads: CASSISLVLREFLTF. The DNA sequence is TGTGCCAGTAGTATTTCCCTGGTTCTTCGCGAGTTTCTGACTTTC.